This record covers a single T cell receptor (beta chain). The target antigen is unknown. This specimen belongs to a study of OX40 agonist ivuxolimab in advanced cancers. Study information: A mean age of 60 years, range about 20 to 85, was recorded, and 70% to 85% were male.

Points from the study as a whole: Partial responders dosed at 0.1-3.0 mg/kg displayed clonal expansion ranking among the lowest.

Sequenced by immunoSEQ multiplex PCR; TCRdb stores in-frame clones only, minus some. Among about 62,000 clones listed, about 88% were seen once. Trimming left V 5 bases short and J 0 bases short, with 17 bases between. CDR1 and CDR2 from the germline V gene are SGHAT and FQNNGV. The CDR3 length is 17 residues. The source was CD4+ or CD8+ T cells sorted from blood, collected in a trial of the OX40 agonist ivuxolimab. The receptor was isolated from an adult with an advanced solid tumor such as melanoma, head and neck, liver or kidney cancer. The J gene is TRBJ1-3, the V gene TRBV11-2; D gene uncertain. CDR3 sequence reads: CASSPKDLLSSGNTIYF. In DNA form, the CDR3 reads TGTGCCAGCAGCCCAAAGGACCTACTAAGCTCTGGAAACACCATATATTTT.